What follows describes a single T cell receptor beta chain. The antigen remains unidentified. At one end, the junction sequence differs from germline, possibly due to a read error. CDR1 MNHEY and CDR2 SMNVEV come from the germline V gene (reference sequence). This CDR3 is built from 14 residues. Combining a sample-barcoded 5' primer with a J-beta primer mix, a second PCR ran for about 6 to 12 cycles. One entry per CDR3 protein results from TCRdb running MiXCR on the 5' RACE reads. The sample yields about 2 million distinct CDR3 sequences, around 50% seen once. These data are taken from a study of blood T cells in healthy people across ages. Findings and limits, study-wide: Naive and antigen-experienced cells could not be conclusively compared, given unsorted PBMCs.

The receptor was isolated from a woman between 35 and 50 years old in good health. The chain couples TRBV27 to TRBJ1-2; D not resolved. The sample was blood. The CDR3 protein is CASRIQEANCGYTF. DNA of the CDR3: TGTGCCAGCAGGATCCAGGAAGCTAACTGTGGCTACACCTTC.